The rows below give T cell receptor beta chains drawn from one sample of a study of T cells in Graves' hyperthyroidism and ophthalmopathy. TCRdb redid the calling of the multiplex PCR reads with MiXCR, one entry per CDR3 protein. The sample has about 400,000 distinct CDR3 sequences; about 16% are singletons. The sequencing input was blood. These receptors came from a woman in her thirties with Graves' hyperthyroidism. The CDR3 runs from the conserved cysteine through the conserved F or W. The D gene is left open where the match is weak. Clone size is stated in some rows and not others, as once, few, many or a class when expanded.

d_call	v_call	clone_size	j_call	cdr3_aa	cdr3_nt
-	TRBV6-4	-	TRBJ2-2	CASRGPSANTGELFF	TGTGCCAGCAGGGGTCCTTCTGCAAACACCGGGGAGCTGTTTTTT
-	TRBV7-9	many	TRBJ1-1	CASSGNPSMNTEAFF	TGTGCCAGCAGCGGTAACCCCTCCATGAACACTGAAGCTTTCTTT
TRBD1	TRBV20-1	-	TRBJ1-5	CSAPTGGASNQPQHF	TGCAGTGCGCCAACAGGGGGGGCCAGCAATCAGCCCCAGCATTTT
TRBD1	TRBV11-2	many	TRBJ1-5	CASSFSTGVDQPQHF	TGTGCCAGCAGCTTTTCTACAGGGGTGGATCAGCCCCAGCATTTT
TRBD2	TRBV19	-	TRBJ2-1	CASSAYTGTSANEQFF	TGTGCCAGTAGTGCGTATACCGGGACTAGCGCGAATGAGCAGTTCTTC
-	TRBV6-1	few	TRBJ2-1	CASRDRLRDEQFF	TGTGCCAGCAGAGACCGCTTAAGAGATGAGCAGTTCTTC
-	TRBV7-9	few	TRBJ1-1	CASSLKPIEAFF	TGTGCCAGCAGCCTAAAACCAATTGAAGCTTTCTTT
-	TRBV20-1	many	TRBJ2-7	CSAPSRQDLYEQYF	TGCAGTGCTCCCAGCAGACAGGACTTATACGAGCAGTACTTC
-	TRBV28	many	TRBJ2-3	CASSFGGDTDTQYF	TGTGCCAGCAGTTTCGGAGGGGACACAGATACGCAGTATTTT
TRBD1	TRBV7-3	many	TRBJ2-7	CASSSPEQGAYEQYF	TGTGCCAGCAGCTCCCCGGAACAGGGGGCCTACGAGCAGTACTTC
TRBD2	TRBV6-1	few	TRBJ2-7	CASSHWTSGSGTKGGEQYF	TGTGCCAGCAGTCATTGGACTAGCGGGAGTGGAACAAAAGGGGGAGAGCAGTACTTC
-	TRBV25-1	-	TRBJ2-1	CASSEQNDEQFF	TGTGCCAGCAGTGAACAGAACGATGAGCAGTTCTTC
TRBD2	TRBV2	-	TRBJ2-1	CSSSAGGVNKQFF	TGTTCCAGCAGTGCCGGGGGGGTCAATAAGCAGTTCTTC
TRBD2	TRBV5-1	many	TRBJ2-3	CASSFGTSGGYTDTQYF	TGCGCCAGCAGCTTTGGGACTAGCGGAGGTTACACAGATACGCAGTATTTT
-	TRBV5-1	many	TRBJ1-1	CASSFSGTNTEAFF	TGCGCCAGCAGCTTCAGCGGGACGAACACTGAAGCTTTCTTT
TRBD1	TRBV10-3	-	TRBJ1-6	CAISATGVRDSPLHF	TGTGCCATCAGTGCTACAGGGGTTCGAGATTCACCCCTCCACTTT
TRBD2	TRBV10-3	few	TRBJ2-1	CAISVVGGPYNEQFF	TGTGCCATCAGTGTAGTGGGAGGGCCGTACAATGAGCAGTTCTTC
TRBD2	TRBV7-3	few	TRBJ2-3	CASSREEGTDTQYF	TGTGCCAGCAGCCGGGAGGAGGGCACAGATACGCAGTATTTT
-	TRBV29-1	-	TRBJ2-2	CSVLGRELFF	TGCAGCGTTTTAGGACGGGAGCTGTTTTTT
-	TRBV27	many	TRBJ1-5	CASSPYRDNQPQHF	TGTGCCAGCAGTCCCTACAGGGATAATCAGCCCCAGCATTTT
-	TRBV4-1	-	TRBJ1-1	CASSQGRAGSTEAFF	TGCGCCAGCAGCCAAGGTCGAGCGGGTTCCACTGAAGCTTTCTTT
-	TRBV6-5	few	TRBJ2-1	CASSYSRTNEQFF	TGTGCCAGCAGTTACTCGCGGACCAATGAGCAGTTCTTC
-	TRBV14	few	TRBJ2-7	CASSGLKGYEQYF	TGTGCCAGCAGTGGTCTAAAAGGCTACGAGCAGTACTTC
-	TRBV28	many	TRBJ2-7	CASLGAAYEQYF	TGTGCCAGCCTCGGAGCGGCCTACGAGCAGTACTTC
TRBD2	TRBV20-1	many	TRBJ2-7	CSAWTSGISYEQYF	TGCAGTGCTTGGACTAGCGGGATCTCCTACGAGCAGTACTTC
TRBD2	TRBV9	few	TRBJ2-1	CASSPLAGGSEQFF	TGTGCCAGCAGCCCGCTAGCGGGGGGAAGTGAGCAGTTCTTC